This T cell receptor beta chain was documented in a study of regulatory T cells in long-lasting Graves disease. This clonotype was seen ten or more times. Time point defined: newly diagnosed GD, antithyroid drugs for less than 3 months. Construction of the TCR library relied on RNA isolated from PBMCs. Per germline, CDR1 LGHDT and CDR2 YNNKEL (reference sequence). The CDR3 has 13 amino acids. The V end lost 1 base, the J end lost 3 bases, and 4 bases lay between the germline ends. Building of the TCR beta libraries involved iRepertoire HTBI primers and Arm-PCR of CDR3 regions. TCRdb re-analysed the multiplex PCR reads in MiXCR, keeping a single row per CDR3 protein. The repertoire holds 400,000 to 450,000 distinct CDR3 sequences, just under 15% seen once, with over 15% in the top ten. This sample was also put to use in a study of T cells in Graves' hyperthyroidism and ophthalmopathy. In that study: Patients showing uncontrolled infection, other autoimmune disease, pregnancy or lactation were ineligible. RT-PCR in the first round (using the HTBI primer set) targeted the TCR CDR3.

The material was peripheral blood mononuclear cells (PBMCs), obtained at new diagnosis, from a patient treated with antithyroid drugs. This chain uses TRBV3-1 with TRBJ2-1; D is unresolved. The clonotype was recovered from a woman in her twenties or thirties with Graves disease. The DNA for the CDR3 is TGTGCCAGCAGCCAAGGTGACTACAATGAGCAGTTCTTC. Translating gives CASSQGDYNEQFF.